This TCR beta chain was identified in a study of early T cells in non-severe SARS-CoV-2 infection. TCRdb ran MiXCR on the 5' RACE reads and lists one entry per CDR3 protein. The sample shows 50,000 to 80,000 distinct CDR3 sequences, 7.5% to 9% of them seen only once. Findings of the study overall: Missing private and CD4 specificities, VDJdb matching favored anti-spike CD8 responses.

This clonotype was seen a few times. Its antigen remains unknown. The receptor was isolated from an adult who was a healthcare worker with PCR-confirmed SARS-CoV-2 infection or an uninfected control (not recorded which). The sequences come from whole blood, collected at baseline.

The CDR3 region is CASSQGGIQPQHF. CDR3 sequence (DNA): TGTGCCAGCAGCCAAGGAGGTATTCAGCCCCAGCATTTT. The chain combines TRBV14 with TRBJ1-5; D remains unclear. The CDR3 loop spans 13 amino acids. Trimming cost V 1 base and J 6 bases, with 7 bases left between them. The germline gives CDR1 SGHDN, CDR2 FVKESK.